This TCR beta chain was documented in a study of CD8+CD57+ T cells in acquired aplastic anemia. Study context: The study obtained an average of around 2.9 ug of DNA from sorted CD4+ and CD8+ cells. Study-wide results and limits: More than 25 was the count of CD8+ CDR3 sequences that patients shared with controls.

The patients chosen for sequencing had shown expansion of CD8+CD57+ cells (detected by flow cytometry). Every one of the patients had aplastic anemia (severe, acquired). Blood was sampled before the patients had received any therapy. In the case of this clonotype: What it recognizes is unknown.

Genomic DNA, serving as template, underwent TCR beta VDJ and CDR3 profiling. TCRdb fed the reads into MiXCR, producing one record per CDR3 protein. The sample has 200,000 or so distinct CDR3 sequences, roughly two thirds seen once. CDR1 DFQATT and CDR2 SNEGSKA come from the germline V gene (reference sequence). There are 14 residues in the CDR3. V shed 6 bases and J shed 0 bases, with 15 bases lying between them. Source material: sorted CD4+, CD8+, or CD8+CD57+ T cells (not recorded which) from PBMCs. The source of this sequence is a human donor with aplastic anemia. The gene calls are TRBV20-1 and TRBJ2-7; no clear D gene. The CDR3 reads CSARSRVRSYEQYF. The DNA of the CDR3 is TGCAGTGCACGATCTAGGGTTCGCTCCTACGAGCAGTACTTC.